A single sample gave rise to the 9 T cell receptor beta chains below, sequenced in a study of blood T cell repertoires in COVID-19. Clones were sequenced by immunoSEQ multiplex PCR, and TCRdb holds only the in-frame ones, with some missing. The sample includes around 260,000 clones, approximately 83% seen only once; the top ten take about an eighth. Material: peripheral blood. These receptors all come from a human donor in a cohort sampled during active COVID-19.

This sequence joins TRBV19 and TRBJ1-6; possible D gene TRBD1, 5 bases. CDR1 and CDR2 from the germline V gene are LNHDA and SQIVND (reference sequence). The CDR3 runs to 15 residues. Trimming removed 7 bases from V and 9 bases from J, with 19 bases in between. The CDR3 loop reads CASTIGGASGSPLHF. The CDR3 DNA sequence: TGTGCCAGTACCATAGGAGGGGCCTCAGGTTCACCCCTCCACTTT.

The chain recombines TRBV5-1 with TRBJ1-4; the D gene is possibly TRBD1 (5 bases). With 4 bases removed from V and 0 bases from J, the gap between germline ends came to 13 bases. This CDR3 is built from 16 residues. The germline V gene encodes CDR1 SGHRS and CDR2 YFSETQ. Written as DNA, the CDR3 is TGCGCCAGCAGCCTCACAGGACCTGCAACTAATGAAAAACTGTTTTTT. Residues: CASSLTGPATNEKLFF.

This chain uses TRBV5-6 with TRBJ2-7, with D tentatively TRBD2 (5 bases). V was clipped by 1 base and J by 6 bases, with 17 bases between them. CDR1 and CDR2 (germline): SGHDT, YYEEEE. The CDR3 has 15 residues. CDR3 DNA: TGTGCCAGCAGCTTGTCCATGAGGGTAGACCGCGAGCAGTACTTC. As protein: CASSLSMRVDREQYF.

This clone was seen once. The CDR3 coding sequence is TGTGCCAGTAGTATAGATACATCCCTAGCTTACAATGAGCAGTTCTTC. Protein: CASSIDTSLAYNEQFF. The rearrangement uses TRBV19 and TRBJ2-1; TRBD2 is a possible D gene (5 bases). CDR3 length: 16 residues. CDR1 and CDR2 (germline): LNHDA, SQIVND (reference sequence). The V gene lost 0 bases and the J gene lost 4 bases, with 13 bases spanning the gap.

The gene calls are TRBV20-1 and TRBJ1-1; D unclear. V lost 3 bases to trimming and J lost 8 bases, with 13 bases between them. CDR1 is DFQATT, CDR2 SNEGSKA, per germline (reference sequence). The CDR3 sequence is 12 residues long. The CDR3 sequence is CSASKRTGEAFF. CDR3 DNA sequence: TGCAGTGCTAGTAAGAGAACGGGGGAAGCTTTCTTT.

This rearrangement joins TRBV9 to TRBJ2-3; 7 positions agree with TRBD2. The CDR3 is 15 amino acids. The V gene end was trimmed by 0 bases and the J gene end by 6 bases; junction bases not matched to a gene: 7. CDR1 and CDR2 (germline): SGDLS, YYNGEE. The CDR3 nucleotides read TGTGCCAGCAGCGTAGGTGGCGGGAGAGGGGATACGCAGTATTTT. Translating gives CASSVGGGRGDTQYF.

This clone has just one count. The genes are TRBV2 and TRBJ1-3; possibly TRBD1 for D (5 bases). Trimming stripped 5 bases from V and 3 bases from J, with 8 bases between. Germline V lookup: CDR1 SNHLY, CDR2 FYNNEI. The CDR3 contains 13 residues. CDR3: CASSSDSGNTIYF. The CDR3, as DNA: TGTGCCAGCAGTAGCGACAGTGGAAACACCATATATTTT.

This clone has only one observation. The rearrangement links TRBV9 to TRBJ1-4, with 9 bases identical to TRBD1. V trimming: 2 bases; J trimming: 2 bases; junction bases outside the gene matches: 4. The germline gives CDR1 SGDLS, CDR2 YYNGEE. The CDR3 loop spans 16 amino acids. DNA for the CDR3: TGTGCCAGCAGCGTTGACAGGGGGTCGACTAATGAAAAACTGTTTTTT. Amino acid sequence: CASSVDRGSTNEKLFF.

Remarks on this clone: The sample has other DNA sequences that encode this CDR3 too. This rearrangement joins TRBV13 to TRBJ1-1; D call uncertain. The CDR3 sequence is 12 residues long. V was clipped by 0 bases and J by 5 bases, with 4 bases between them. CDR1 is PRHDT, CDR2 FYEKMQ, per germline (reference sequence). Here the CDR3 reads CASSLGLTEAFF. In nucleotides, the CDR3 is TGTGCCAGCAGCTTAGGACTGACTGAAGCTTTCTTT.